This paragraph covers one TCR beta chain sequence. No antigen is known for it. No per-base quality is available; no much larger clone lies one base away. The immunoSEQ Assay, a bias-controlled multiplex PCR, was used to amplify TCRbeta CDR3 regions from genomic DNA. As for the original processing: Within the assay, amplification of reference gene primers was used to estimate how many nucleated cells each sample contained. To quantify the absolute abundance of each unique TCRbeta CDR3 rearrangement, sequence reads were collapsed and filtered. For each sample, productive Simpson clonality was calculated as the square root of Simpson's diversity index over productive rearrangements. In its TCRdb copy, this immuneACCESS table keeps in-frame sequences only and misses some clones. Where compared with another copy, unresolved V genes explain less than half of these, and the others have no known cause. The V and J calls and clone size come from that table; D and trimming were worked out from the DNA. For this sample there are 80,000 to 95,000 clones; 70% to 90% appear just once. The ten largest clones add up to roughly 15% of the sample.

The data originate from a study of blood T cell repertoires in COVID-19 (dated by TCRdb to 2018 to 2020). In the study overall: Samples covering the acute and convalescent phases of COVID-19 were provided by collaborators in the United States, Italy and Spain. The samples were drawn from the first 160 participants of the ongoing ImmuneRACE study and from some 1,300 subjects provided by 6 global collaborators. Subjects who had been exposed to COVID-19, were actively infected with it, or had recovered from it provided the deeply sampled blood TCRbeta repertoires that made up the dataset. The prospective study material was composed of cDNA or gDNA derived from T cells, B-cell-depleted T cells, or PBMCs. The repertoires were made available in a free public database intended to serve as a resource for research on the immune response to SARS-CoV-2. Where HLA class I and class II types were available, the types were taken from metadata supplied by the sample provider, not from assay-based typing. Sample metadata almost always included a de-identified subject ID, COVID-19 status, age in years and sex.

The germline V gene (reference sequence) supplies CDR1 LNHNV and CDR2 YYDKDF. The CDR3 contains 20 residues, cysteine and phenylalanine counted. Just CDR3 DNA is preserved here, 60 bases in frame from base 1. The germline V end is reduced by 0 bases and the J end by 4 bases; junction bases left unmatched: 17. The collaborating institutions used their own protocols to collect whole blood in K2EDTA tubes. For TCRbeta analysis, collaborator samples were shipped as frozen whole blood, as isolated PBMCs, or as DNA extracted from either sample type. Overall study outcomes, separate from this receptor: The amount of clinical and demographic metadata varied by source and participant and was provided uncurated.

The clonotype was recovered from a human donor in a cohort sampled during active COVID-19. The sequence links TRBV15 to TRBJ1-1; TRBD1 agrees with 10 junctional bases. The sequenced material came from peripheral blood. CDR3 sequence: CATSRDWATRDRGRGTEAFF. Read as DNA, the sequence is TGTGCCACCAGCAGAGACTGGGCAACCCGGGACAGGGGACGGGGCACTGAAGCTTTCTTT.